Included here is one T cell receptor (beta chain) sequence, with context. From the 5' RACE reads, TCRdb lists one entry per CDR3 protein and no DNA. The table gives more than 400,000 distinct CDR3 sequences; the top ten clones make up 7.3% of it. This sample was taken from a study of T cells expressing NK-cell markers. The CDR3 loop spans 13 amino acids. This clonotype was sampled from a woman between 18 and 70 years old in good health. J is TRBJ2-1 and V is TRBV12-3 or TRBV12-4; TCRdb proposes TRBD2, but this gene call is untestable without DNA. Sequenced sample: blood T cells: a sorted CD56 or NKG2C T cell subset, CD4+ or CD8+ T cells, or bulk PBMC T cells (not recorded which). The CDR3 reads CASSYLVPIEQFF.